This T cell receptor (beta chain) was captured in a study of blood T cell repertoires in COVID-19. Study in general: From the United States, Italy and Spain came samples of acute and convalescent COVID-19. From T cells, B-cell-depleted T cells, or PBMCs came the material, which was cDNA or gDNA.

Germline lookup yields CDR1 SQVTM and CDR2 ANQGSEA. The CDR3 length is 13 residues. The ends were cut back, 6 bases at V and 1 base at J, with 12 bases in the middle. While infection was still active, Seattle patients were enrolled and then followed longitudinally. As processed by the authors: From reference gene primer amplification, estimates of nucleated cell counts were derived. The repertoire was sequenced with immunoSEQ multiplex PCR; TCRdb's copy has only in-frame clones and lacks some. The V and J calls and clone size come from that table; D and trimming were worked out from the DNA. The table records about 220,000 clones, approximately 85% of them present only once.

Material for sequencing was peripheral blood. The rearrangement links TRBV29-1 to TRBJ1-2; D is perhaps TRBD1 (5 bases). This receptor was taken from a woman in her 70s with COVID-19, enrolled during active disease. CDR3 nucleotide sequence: TGCAGCGTCCCCACAGGCGATAACTATGGCTACACCTTC. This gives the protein CSVPTGDNYGYTF.